A single T cell receptor (beta chain) is shown here with its context. Its antigen remains unidentified. This PCR relied on a set of 60 Vbeta primers and 13 Jbeta primers. This table comes from immunoSEQ multiplex PCR, and its TCRdb copy is limited to in-frame clones, with some not included. Altogether under 150,000 clones are present, around 75% being singletons, with the ten largest covering 2.5% to 3.5%. This specimen comes from a study of cytomegalovirus exposure and HLA in healthy donors. Study observations and caveats: As confirmed in vitro, a few CMV-associated chains were specific for CMV antigens.

The CDR3 spans 18 residues. The germline CDR1 and CDR2 sequences are MGHRA and YSYEKL. Trimming shortened V by 3 bases and J by 8 bases, and 26 bases separated the two germline ends. The material sequenced was PBMCs. This TCR derives from a man aged 25-40 years in good health and CMV-seronegative. The chain couples TRBV4-1 to TRBJ2-1; a weak D match, TRBD2 (7 bases). The CDR3 loop reads CASSHAPPGAGVPDEQFF. The DNA for the CDR3 is TGCGCCAGCAGCCACGCACCCCCAGGGGCGGGAGTGCCCGATGAGCAGTTCTTC.